Below, 19 T cell receptor beta chains from the same sample are listed, as sequenced in a study of T cells in Graves' hyperthyroidism and ophthalmopathy. Amplification targeted TCR beta CDR3 regions from RNA transcripts. The HTBI primer set drove a first-round RT-PCR of the TCR CDR3. Each CDR3 protein gets one entry after TCRdb re-called the multiplex PCR reads with MiXCR. Among about 300,000 distinct CDR3 sequences, less than 20% were seen once, and the ten largest hold about 35%. Sequencing was performed on blood. These receptors were collected from a man over 45 with Graves' ophthalmopathy.

This clonotype was recorded a few times. This chain joins TRBV5-1 and TRBJ2-1; 15 nucleotides line up with TRBD2. The CDR3 runs 18 residues. With V trimmed by 1 base and J by 9 bases, 11 bases remained unmatched. Germline CDR1 and CDR2: SGHRS and YFSETQ. CDR3 amino acids: CASSLMPPGLAGGSEQFF. The CDR3 DNA is TGCGCCAGCAGCTTGATGCCACCGGGACTAGCGGGAGGATCTGAGCAGTTCTTC.

In this sample, this clonotype turned up many times. The chain combines TRBV28 with TRBJ2-3, with 10 positions matching TRBD2. CDR3 length: 19 residues. The germline V gene encodes CDR1 MDHEN and CDR2 SYDVKM. With 4 bases clipped from V and 4 bases from J, the junction kept 17 bases outside the gene matches. This chain's CDR3 is CASSWPPGLAARWADTQYF. The CDR3 coding sequence is TGTGCCAGCAGTTGGCCCCCAGGACTAGCGGCCCGGTGGGCAGATACGCAGTATTTT.

This clonotype was seen a few times. J is TRBJ1-2 and V is TRBV28; possible D gene TRBD1, 5 bases. Between the trimmed V and J ends, which lost 8 bases and 1 base, there was a span of 11 bases. CDR1 and CDR2 (germline): MDHEN, SYDVKM. The length of the CDR3 is 13 residues. The DNA for the CDR3 is TGTGCCAGCCATTACCAGGGTAACTATGGCTACACCTTC. Its protein is CASHYQGNYGYTF.

This clonotype was detected ten times or more. V and J are TRBV28 and TRBJ1-2, with a weak D call TRBD1 (6 bases). CDR1 and CDR2 from the germline V gene are MDHEN and SYDVKM. V dropped 6 bases and J dropped 2 bases, with 10 bases sitting between them. This CDR3 spans 13 amino acids. The CDR3 DNA reads TGTGCCAGCAGAAAGGGGGGGAACTATGGCTACACCTTC. Protein product: CASRKGGNYGYTF.

The chain is built from TRBV20-1 and TRBJ2-7; D is perhaps TRBD1 or TRBD2 (6 bases each). Deletions cut 4 bases from V and 4 bases from J, with 14 bases between. Germline CDR1 and CDR2: DFQATT and SNEGSKA (reference sequence). This CDR3 comprises 13 residues. The CDR3 is CSAIRGREYEQYF. In DNA, the CDR3 is TGCAGTGCTATCCGGGGGCGCGAATACGAGCAGTACTTC.

This clonotype has more than one count but fewer than ten. V is TRBV6-1 and J is TRBJ1-3; D unclear. The CDR3 sequence is 13 residues long. The V end lost 5 bases, the J end lost 5 bases, and 10 bases lay between the germline ends. Germline CDR1 and CDR2: MNHNS and SASEGT. CDR3 DNA sequence: TGTGCCAGCAGTCCCCGGTCCCGAAACACCATATATTTT. It is translated as CASSPRSRNTIYF.

The chain recombines TRBV7-9 with TRBJ2-3; D may be TRBD1 or TRBD2 (5 bases each). The CDR3 covers 14 residues. CDR1 and CDR2 from the germline V gene are SEHNR and FQNEAQ (reference sequence). V lost 5 bases and J 4 bases, leaving 13 bases between the germline ends. CDR3 DNA sequence: TGTGCCAGCAGCCGCGAGGGGAGCGCAGATACGCAGTATTTT. It specifies CASSREGSADTQYF.

This clonotype was observed at least ten times. The J gene is TRBJ1-2, the V gene TRBV28, with 9 nucleotides matching TRBD1. The CDR3 totals 14 residues. Germline V gene lookup returns CDR1 MDHEN and CDR2 SYDVKM. V dropped 5 bases and J dropped 7; count of bases not matched to a gene: 8. This chain's CDR3 is CASSPDRGVRGYTF. The DNA of the CDR3 is TGTGCCAGCAGTCCGGACAGGGGCGTGCGTGGCTACACCTTC.

This clonotype turned up a few times. The V call is TRBV10-2, the J call TRBJ2-4; D is tentatively TRBD1 or TRBD2 (5 bases each). The CDR3 runs 16 residues. The V gene lost 10 bases and the J gene lost 1 base, with 20 bases spanning the gap. Germline CDR1 and CDR2: WSHSY and SAAADI. The CDR3 loop reads CANPPPGTYAKNIQYF. The CDR3 DNA reads TGCGCCAACCCCCCCCCGGGGACGTACGCCAAAAACATTCAGTACTTC.

This clonotype was seen only a few times. The CDR3 loop reads CASRDYNEQFF. DNA for the CDR3: TGTGCCAGCCGGGACTACAATGAGCAGTTCTTC. V and J are TRBV5-6 and TRBJ2-1; a weak D match, TRBD2 (5 bases). Trimming removed 7 bases from V and 3 bases from J, with 5 bases in between. CDR1 is SGHDT and CDR2 is YYEEEE in the germline V gene. The CDR3 sequence is 11 residues long.

This clonotype was counted ten times or more. The J gene is TRBJ2-5, the V gene TRBV14; 9 bases align to TRBD2. Germline V gives CDR1 SGHDN, CDR2 FVKESK. After removal of 1 base from V and 2 bases from J, the junction contained 5 bases not matched to a gene. The CDR3 extends over 16 amino acids. CDR3 nucleotide sequence: TGTGCCAGCAGCCAAGTGCGGGAGGGCCTTCAAGAGACCCAGTACTTC. Its protein is CASSQVREGLQETQYF.

V and J are TRBV6-5 and TRBJ1-4, with a weak D call TRBD1 (6 bases). The germline V gene has CDR1 MNHEY and CDR2 SVGAGI. This CDR3 spans 15 amino acids. The ends were cut back, 4 bases at V and 0 bases at J, with 9 bases in the middle. The CDR3 region has the DNA TGTGCCAGCAGTTCTCAGGGGCCAACTAATGAAAAACTGTTTTTT. Amino acid sequence: CASSSQGPTNEKLFF.

To note about this clonotype: A read error may explain this, as a much larger clone is one base away. The chain has TRBV2 and TRBJ1-4, with TRBD1 identical over 12 bases. The CDR3 is made up of 17 amino acids. Trimming cost V 5 bases and J 8 bases; bases outside gene matches: 12. Germline assignment: CDR1 SNHLY and CDR2 FYNNEI. The CDR3 DNA reads TGTGCCAGCAGTTCAGGTGGGACAGGGGGCTCTGGAGAAAAACTGTTTTTT. It translates to CASSSGGTGGSGEKLFF.

There are a few counts of this clonotype. V and J are TRBV4-1 and TRBJ2-7; 11 nucleotides agree with TRBD2. V lost 1 base, J lost 3 bases, and 2 bases stayed unmatched. CDR3 length: 15 residues. Germline CDR1 is MGHRA and CDR2 is YSYEKL. The CDR3 DNA reads as TGCGCCAGCAGCCAAGGACTAGCGGGGAACTACGAGCAGTACTTC. This gives the protein CASSQGLAGNYEQYF.

This clonotype was counted ten times or more. The V and J genes are TRBV6-1 and TRBJ2-1; TRBD1 agrees at 8 bases. CDR1 MNHNS and CDR2 SASEGT come from the germline V gene. Trimming took 6 bases from V and 2 from J; bases not matched to a gene: 9. The CDR3 is 16 residues long. The CDR3 DNA reads TGTGCCAGCAGACAAACAGGGGGTATTACCTACAATGAGCAGTTCTTC. Residues: CASRQTGGITYNEQFF.

This clonotype was seen many times. This CDR3 is CASSPQGDGLDEQFF. The CDR3 nucleotides are TGTGCCAGCAGCCCACAGGGCGACGGGCTGGATGAGCAGTTCTTC. The chain combines TRBV3-1 with TRBJ2-1; possibly TRBD1 for D (6 bases). The CDR3 length is 15 residues. The germline V and J ends were trimmed by 4 bases and 8 bases, with 18 bases remaining between them. CDR1 is LGHDT and CDR2 is YNNKEL in the germline V gene (reference sequence).

The genes are TRBV6-6 and TRBJ2-7; TRBD1 is a possible D gene (5 bases). Germline loops: CDR1 MNHNY, CDR2 SVGAGI (reference sequence). V was cut by 2 bases and J by 4 bases, with 12 bases left in between. This CDR3 has 14 residues. The CDR3 here is CASSYQTGAYEQYF. The DNA for the CDR3 is TGTGCCAGCAGTTACCAGACTGGGGCGTACGAGCAGTACTTC.

There are many counts of this clonotype. V usage is TRBV5-1 and J usage is TRBJ2-2; 9 bases are shared with TRBD2. The germline CDR1 and CDR2 sequences are SGHRS and YFSETQ. This CDR3 is 14 amino acids long. V was pared by 2 bases and J by 6 bases, with 2 bases of the junction left unmatched. CDR3 sequence reads: CASSLAGGSGELFF. In nucleotides, the CDR3 is TGCGCCAGCAGCTTAGCGGGAGGTTCCGGGGAGCTGTTTTTT.

This clonotype has a single count. This chain links TRBV7-9 with TRBJ1-3; 7 bases line up with TRBD1. The CDR3 consists of 15 residues. The germline gives CDR1 SEHNR, CDR2 FQNEAQ (reference sequence). The J segment lost 0 bases and the V segment lost 4 bases, leaving 3 bases of the junction unmatched. As DNA, the CDR3 is TGTGCCAGCAGCTCGACAGGGACCTCTGGAAACACCATATATTTT. Its protein product is CASSSTGTSGNTIYF. The variable domain in full, with the rest retrieved from reference TRBV7-9 and TRBJ1-3, is DTGVSQNPRHKITKRGQNVTFRCDPISEHNRLYWYRQTLGQGPEFLTYFQNEAQLEKSRLLSDRFSAERPKGSFSTLEIQRTEQGDSAMYLCASSSTGTSGNTIYFGEGSWLTVV.